Shown below are 21 T cell receptor beta chains from a single sample sequenced in a study of tumor-infiltrating lymphocytes in primary liver carcinoma. RNA isolated from unsorted whole blood supplied the blood RNA, with germline DNA also extracted. The researchers produced TCR beta cDNA from around 500 ng total RNA with a constant-region primer. Modified slightly, ARM-PCR produced TCR beta libraries over three nested multiplex PCR rounds. TRBV1-TRBV30 forward primers paired with a C-beta reverse primer drove the first two PCR rounds, about 10 cycles each. TCRdb used MiXCR to reprocess the multiplex PCR reads, holding one entry per CDR3 protein. The repertoire holds 300,000 to 400,000 distinct CDR3 sequences, less than 75% seen once, with 9% in the top ten. Sequencing was carried out using peripheral blood. These receptors were obtained from a man aged 35 to 55 with primary liver carcinoma and hepatitis B virus infection.

Concerning this clonotype: Compared with germline, one end of the junction differs, possibly owing to a read error. The chain uses TRBV11-1 and TRBJ2-3; 7 bases map to TRBD2. The CDR3 runs to 15 residues. The germline V gene has CDR1 SGHAT and CDR2 FQDESV (reference sequence). The CDR3 spells CANSLASGVTDTQYF. CDR3 in DNA: TGTGCCAACAGCTTAGCCAGCGGGGTAACAGATACGCAGTATTTT.

This clonotype was seen repeatedly, ten times or more. The CDR3 sequence is CASSYTGPDTQYF. In DNA form, the CDR3 reads TGTGCCAGCAGTTACACCGGGCCAGATACGCAGTATTTT. The genes are TRBV6-5 and TRBJ2-3; D is ambiguous. Germline assignment: CDR1 MNHEY and CDR2 SVGAGI. The CDR3 length is 13 residues. V gave up 2 bases and J gave up 4 bases, with 7 bases separating them.

The V call is TRBV5-5, the J call TRBJ1-6; no definite D call. With 0 bases removed from V and 4 bases from J, the gap between germline ends came to 14 bases. The CDR3 loop spans 17 amino acids. CDR1 SGHKS and CDR2 YYEKEE come from the germline V gene (reference sequence). The CDR3 sequence: CASSLGGGDAYNSPLHF. The CDR3 DNA follows: TGTGCCAGCAGCTTGGGGGGAGGCGACGCTTATAATTCACCCCTCCACTTT.

This chain links TRBV9 with TRBJ2-1; 9 bases align to TRBD2. J gave up 8 bases and V 2 bases, and 11 bases lay outside the gene matches. This CDR3 has 16 amino acids. Germline values: CDR1 SGDLS, CDR2 YYNGEE. The chain's CDR3 is CASSVRLAVGGDEQFF. The CDR3 DNA reads as TGTGCCAGCAGCGTTAGACTAGCGGTAGGGGGAGATGAGCAGTTCTTC.

This clonotype was counted at least ten times. V gene TRBV10-3 combines with J gene TRBJ2-3, with a tentative D call TRBD1 (5 bases). The CDR3 runs 15 residues. Germline loops: CDR1 ENHRY, CDR2 SYGVKD. Between the trimmed V and J ends, which lost 0 bases and 2 bases, there was a span of 9 bases. The CDR3 spells CAISESDMSTDTQYF. The DNA for the CDR3 is TGTGCCATCAGTGAGTCGGACATGTCCACAGATACGCAGTATTTT.

This clonotype was observed once. J is TRBJ1-3 and V is TRBV7-9; TRBD1 is a possible D gene (5 bases). The germline V and J ends were trimmed by 4 bases and 6 bases, with 16 bases remaining between them. The V gene's germline CDR1 is SEHNR and CDR2 FQNEAQ (reference sequence). CDR3 length: 15 residues. The CDR3 reads CASSYGAPRENTIYF. For the CDR3, the DNA is TGTGCCAGCAGCTACGGTGCCCCCAGGGAAAACACCATATATTTT.

This clonotype has ten or more counts. V is TRBV4-1 and J is TRBJ2-1, with TRBD2 as a possible D gene (5 bases). The ends were cut back, 1 base at V and 9 bases at J, with 10 bases in the middle. The CDR3 is 13 residues long. In germline, CDR1 is MGHRA, CDR2 YSYEKL. The CDR3 DNA follows: TGCGCCAGCAGCCAAGGTCCGGACTTTGAGCAGTTCTTC. Translation gives CASSQGPDFEQFF.

This clonotype was counted many times. The chain recombines TRBV10-3 with TRBJ2-5, with unresolved D. V was trimmed by 0 bases and J by 5 bases, leaving 4 bases between them. Germline loops: CDR1 ENHRY, CDR2 SYGVKD. The CDR3 is made up of 12 amino acids. The DNA for the CDR3 is TGTGCCATCAGTGAGTCCGGGGAGACCCAGTACTTC. It translates to CAISESGETQYF.

As for this clonotype: A much larger clone is a single base away; this may be a read error. The J gene is TRBJ2-3, the V gene TRBV10-3, with D perhaps TRBD2 (5 bases). CDR3 length: 16 amino acids. In germline, CDR1 is ENHRY, CDR2 SYGVKD. The CDR3 DNA reads as TGTGGCATCAGTGAGTCGTGGATAGCGATAACAGATACGCAGTATTTT. Amino acids: CGISESWIAITDTQYF.

Comments on this clonotype: This may be a read error, as it is one base from a much larger clone. The J gene is TRBJ2-6, the V gene TRBV4-1; TRBD1 matches 9 bases. V lost 2 bases, J lost 3 bases, and 8 bases stayed unmatched. Germline CDR1 MGHRA, CDR2 YSYEKL. The CDR3 sequence is 18 residues long. The CDR3: CASSQPGQGILGANVLTF. CDR3 bases: TGCGCCAGCAGCCAACCGGGACAGGGTATTCTTGGGGCCAACGTCCTGACTTTC.

On this clonotype: This may be a read error: a much more frequent sequence differs by one nucleotide. J is TRBJ2-2 and V is TRBV6-6; TRBD2 matches at 7 bases. This CDR3 is 19 amino acids long. Germline-derived CDR1 and CDR2 are MNHNY and SVGAGI (reference sequence). For the CDR3, the DNA is TGTGCCGGCAGTTACCGGTCGCCCGGGGCGGGAGAGAGGACCGGGGAGCTGTTTTTT. Protein: CAGSYRSPGAGERTGELFF.

On this clonotype itself: One junction end disagrees with the germline gene, perhaps due to a read error. This chain joins TRBV29-1 and TRBJ2-2, with a tentative D call TRBD1 (6 bases). This CDR3 spans 15 amino acids. Germline assignment: CDR1 SQVTM and CDR2 ANQGSEA. The CDR3 nucleotides read TGTAGCGTTAAAGCACAGGGACCGAACACCGGGGAGATGTTTTTT. This gives the protein CSVKAQGPNTGEMFF.

Comment on this clonotype: Given a much more abundant clone one base away, this may be a read error. A read error is likely, as this CDR3 ends without the conserved phenylalanine or tryptophan. The chain is built from TRBV5-6 and TRBJ2-5, with a possible D match to TRBD2 (6 bases). The CDR3 spans 14 residues. Germline values: CDR1 SGHDT, CDR2 YYEEEE. Trimming left V 1 base short and J 3 bases short, with 10 bases between. This CDR3 reads CASSLFKREETQYL. As DNA, the CDR3 is TGTGCCAGCAGCTTGTTTAAGCGGGAAGAGACCCAGTACCTC.

At least ten counts were recorded for this clonotype. The rearrangement uses TRBV4-2 and TRBJ2-7, with 9 nucleotides matching TRBD1. Germline lookup yields CDR1 LGHNA and CDR2 YNFKEQ. J gave up 6 bases and V 4 bases, and 16 bases lay outside the gene matches. The CDR3 runs to 17 residues. CDR3 region: CASSPHVGDRVRGEQYF. CDR3 DNA sequence: TGTGCCAGCAGCCCCCATGTGGGGGACAGGGTACGGGGCGAGCAGTACTTC.

As concerns this clonotype: A read error is possible here, since a much larger clone lies one base away. The V and J genes are TRBV12-3 or TRBV12-4 and TRBJ1-5; possibly TRBD1 for D (5 bases). With 1 base removed from V and 4 bases from J, the gap between germline ends came to 8 bases. The CDR3 is 14 amino acids. The CDR3 DNA sequence: TGTGCCAGCAGTTTAGGGGGCAGAAATCAGCCCCAGCATTTT. Amino acid sequence: CASSLGGRNQPQHF.

CDR3 protein: CARTLIRENEKLFF. CDR3 DNA: TGCGCCAGAACCTTGATCAGGGAAAATGAAAAACTGTTTTTT. The chain joins TRBV23-1 to TRBJ1-4; D may be TRBD1 (5 bases). TRBV23-1 is treated as an ORF (open reading frame) with a function not yet certain. V lost 9 bases, J lost 5 bases, and 16 bases lay in between. The CDR3 is 14 residues long.

J is TRBJ1-1 and V is TRBV11-1; D unresolved. The CDR3 covers 13 residues. The germline V gene has CDR1 SGHAT and CDR2 FQDESV (reference sequence). The CDR3 spells CTGSLVQNTEAFF. DNA for the CDR3: TGTACCGGCAGCTTGGTCCAGAACACTGAAGCTTTCTTT.

This clonotype was detected once. Because the CDR3 is missing its conserved closing phenylalanine or tryptophan, this is likely a read error. The chain uses TRBV6-2 or TRBV6-3 and TRBJ1-1; D is perhaps TRBD1 (6 bases). Germline values: CDR1 MNHEY, CDR2 SVGEGT. The CDR3 is 13 amino acids. CDR3: CVSSWARGTEAFL. The CDR3, as DNA: TGTGTCAGCAGTTGGGCCAGGGGCACTGAAGCTTTCCTT.

V usage is TRBV5-1 and J usage is TRBJ2-3; TRBD2 matches 8 bases. The J call may be in error: the DNA end matches TRBJ2-1 better. The V gene's germline CDR1 is SGHRS and CDR2 YFSETQ. There are 15 residues in the CDR3. As DNA, the CDR3 is TGCGCCAGCAGCCGATCGGGGGGGCGGGAAGGTGAGCAGTTCTTC. Translating it yields CASSRSGGREGEQFF.

The chain joins TRBV7-9 to TRBJ2-2; D gene unclear. The length of the CDR3 is 13 residues. Germline V CDR1 and CDR2: SEHNR, FQNEAQ (reference sequence). V was clipped by 4 bases and J by 7 bases, with 10 bases between them. The CDR3 DNA reads TGTGCCAGCAGCTCATCGGCGTTCGGGGAGCTGTTTTTT. Residues: CASSSSAFGELFF.

Comments on this clonotype: Since a much larger clone is just one base distant, this may be a read error. V and J are TRBV6-1 and TRBJ2-7; possibly TRBD1 for D (6 bases). The V end lost 5 bases, the J end lost 3 bases, and 17 bases lay between the germline ends. The CDR3 sequence is 15 residues long. The germline CDR1 and CDR2 sequences are MNHNS and SASEGT. CDR3 region: CASSPQGGRFYEQYF. The CDR3 nucleotides are TGTGCCAGCAGTCCACAGGGTGGGAGATTCTACGAGCAGTACTTC.